This T cell receptor beta chain is from a study of blood T cell repertoires in COVID-19. Whole-study context: T cells, B-cell-depleted T cells, or PBMCs supplied cDNA or gDNA.

Clones were sequenced by immunoSEQ multiplex PCR, and TCRdb holds only the in-frame ones, with some missing. The sample holds about 210,000 clones, about nine tenths seen once. This CDR3 spans 16 amino acids. The germline gives CDR1 MGHRA, CDR2 YSYEKL. Trimming at V came to 1 base and at J to 1 base, leaving 4 bases not matched to a gene. The age range of participants was 18 to 89 years, with residence in about two dozen US areas. Cohorts were determined from participant-reported clinical history. The clonotype was recovered from a middle-aged woman with acute COVID-19. The sample was PBMCs or T cells enriched from blood (not recorded which). The chain is built from TRBV4-1 and TRBJ2-5; 9 bases map to TRBD2. Here the CDR3 DNA reads TGCGCCAGCAGCCAAGGCCATAGCGGGGGCCAAGAGACCCAGTACTTC. This codes for CASSQGHSGGQETQYF.